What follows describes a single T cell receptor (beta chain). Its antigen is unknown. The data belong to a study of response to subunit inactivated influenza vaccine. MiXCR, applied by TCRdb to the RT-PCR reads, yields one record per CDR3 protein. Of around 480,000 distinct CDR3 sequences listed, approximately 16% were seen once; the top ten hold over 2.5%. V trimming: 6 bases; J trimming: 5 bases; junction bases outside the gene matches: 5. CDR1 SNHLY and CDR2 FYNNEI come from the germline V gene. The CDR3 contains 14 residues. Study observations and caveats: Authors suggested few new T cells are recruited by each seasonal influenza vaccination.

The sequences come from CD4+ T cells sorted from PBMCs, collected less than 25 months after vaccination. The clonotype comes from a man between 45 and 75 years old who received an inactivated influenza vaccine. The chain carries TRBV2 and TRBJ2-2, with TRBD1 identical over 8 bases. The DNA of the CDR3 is TGTGCCAGCAGGAGGGACAGGACGACCGGGGAGCTGTTTTTT. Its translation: CASRRDRTTGELFF. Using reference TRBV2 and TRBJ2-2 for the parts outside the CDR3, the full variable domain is EPEVTQTPSHQVTQMGQEVILRCVPISNHLYFYWYRQILGQKVEFLVSFYNNEISEKSEIFDDQFSVERPDGSNFTLKIRSTKLEDSAMYFCASRRDRTTGELFFGEGSRLTVL.